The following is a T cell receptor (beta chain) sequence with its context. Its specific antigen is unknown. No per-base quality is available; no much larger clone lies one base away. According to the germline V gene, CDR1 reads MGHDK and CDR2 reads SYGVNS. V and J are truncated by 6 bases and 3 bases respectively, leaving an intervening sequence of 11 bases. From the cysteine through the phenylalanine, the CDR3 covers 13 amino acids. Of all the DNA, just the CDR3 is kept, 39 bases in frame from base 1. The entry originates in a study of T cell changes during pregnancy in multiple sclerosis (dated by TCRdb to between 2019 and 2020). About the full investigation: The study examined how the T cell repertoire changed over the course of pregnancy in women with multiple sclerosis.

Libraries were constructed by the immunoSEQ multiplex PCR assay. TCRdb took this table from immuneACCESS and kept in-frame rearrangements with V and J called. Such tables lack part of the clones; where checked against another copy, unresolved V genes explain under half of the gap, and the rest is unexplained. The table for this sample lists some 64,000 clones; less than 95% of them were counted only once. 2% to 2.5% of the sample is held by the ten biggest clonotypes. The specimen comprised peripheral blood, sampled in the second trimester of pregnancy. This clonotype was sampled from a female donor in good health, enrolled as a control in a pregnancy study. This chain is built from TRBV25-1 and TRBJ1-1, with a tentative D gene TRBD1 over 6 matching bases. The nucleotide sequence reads TGTGCCAGCAGAGTGACAGGTGACACTGAAGCTTTCTTT. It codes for CASRVTGDTEAFF. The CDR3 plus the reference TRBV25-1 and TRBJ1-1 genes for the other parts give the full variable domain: EADIYQTPRYLVIGTGKKITLECSQTMGHDKMYWYQQDPGMELHLIHYSYGVNSTEKGDLSSESTVSRIRTEHFPLTLESARPSHTSQYLCASRVTGDTEAFFGQGTRLTVV.